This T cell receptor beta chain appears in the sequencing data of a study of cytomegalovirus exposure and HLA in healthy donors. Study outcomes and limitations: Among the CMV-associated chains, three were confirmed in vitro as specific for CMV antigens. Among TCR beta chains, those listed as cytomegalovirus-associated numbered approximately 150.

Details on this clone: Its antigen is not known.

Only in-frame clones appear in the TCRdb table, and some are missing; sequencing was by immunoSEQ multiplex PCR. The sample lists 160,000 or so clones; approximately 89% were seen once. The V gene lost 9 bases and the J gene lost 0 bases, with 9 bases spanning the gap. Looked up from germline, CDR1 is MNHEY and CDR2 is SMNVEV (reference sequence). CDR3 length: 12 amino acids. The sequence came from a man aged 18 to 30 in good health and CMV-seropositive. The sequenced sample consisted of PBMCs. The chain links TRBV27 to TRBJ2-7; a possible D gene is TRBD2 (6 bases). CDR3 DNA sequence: TGTGCCAGTTCGGACTACTCCTACGAGCAGTACTTC. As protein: CASSDYSYEQYF.